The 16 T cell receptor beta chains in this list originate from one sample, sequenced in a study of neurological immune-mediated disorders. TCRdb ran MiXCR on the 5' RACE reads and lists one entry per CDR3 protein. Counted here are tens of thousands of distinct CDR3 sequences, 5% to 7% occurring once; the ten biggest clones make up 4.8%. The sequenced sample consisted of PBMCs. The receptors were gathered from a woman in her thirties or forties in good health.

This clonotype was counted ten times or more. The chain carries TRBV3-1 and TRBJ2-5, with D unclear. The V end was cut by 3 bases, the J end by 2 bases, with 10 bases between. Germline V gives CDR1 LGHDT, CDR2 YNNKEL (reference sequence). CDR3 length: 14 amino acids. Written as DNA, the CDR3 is TGTGCCAGCAGCCATCCGAGGTATCAAGAGACCCAGTACTTC. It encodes CASSHPRYQETQYF.

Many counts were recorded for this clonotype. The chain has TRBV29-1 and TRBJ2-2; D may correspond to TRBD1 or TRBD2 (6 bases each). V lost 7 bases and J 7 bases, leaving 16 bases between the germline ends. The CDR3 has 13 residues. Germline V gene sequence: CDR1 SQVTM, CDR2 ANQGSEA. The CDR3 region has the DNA TGCAGCGGGATGACAGGCGGGGTCGGGGAGCTGTTTTTT. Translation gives CSGMTGGVGELFF.

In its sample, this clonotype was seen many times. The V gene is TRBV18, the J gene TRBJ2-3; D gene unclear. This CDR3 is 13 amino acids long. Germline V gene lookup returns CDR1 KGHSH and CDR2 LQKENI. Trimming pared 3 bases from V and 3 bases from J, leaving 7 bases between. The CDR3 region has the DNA TGTGCCAGCTCACCGTCACAGACAGATACGCAGTATTTT. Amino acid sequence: CASSPSQTDTQYF.

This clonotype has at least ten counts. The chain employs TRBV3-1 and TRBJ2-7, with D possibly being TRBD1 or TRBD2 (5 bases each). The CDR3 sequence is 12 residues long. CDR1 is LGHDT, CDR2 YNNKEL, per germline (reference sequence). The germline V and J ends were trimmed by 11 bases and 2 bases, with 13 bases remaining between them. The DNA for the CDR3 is TGTGCCTTAACGACGGGACCCTACGAGCAGTACTTC. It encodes CALTTGPYEQYF.

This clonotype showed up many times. The CDR3 DNA follows: TGCAGTGCTAGACCCTGGGGCCAGCACAACACCGGGGAGCTGTTTTTT. Residues: CSARPWGQHNTGELFF. V gene TRBV20-1 combines with J gene TRBJ2-2; TRBD1 is a possible D gene (5 bases). Deletions cut 2 bases from V and 2 bases from J, with 15 bases between. Germline V gene data show CDR1 as DFQATT and CDR2 as SNEGSKA (reference sequence). The CDR3 runs to 16 residues.

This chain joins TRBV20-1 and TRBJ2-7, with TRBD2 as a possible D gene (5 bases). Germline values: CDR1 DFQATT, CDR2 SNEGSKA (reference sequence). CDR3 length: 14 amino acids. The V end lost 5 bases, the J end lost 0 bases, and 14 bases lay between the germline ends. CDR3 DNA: TGCAGTGCTCCGAAGGACTTGAGCTCCTACGAGCAGTACTTC. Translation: CSAPKDLSSYEQYF.

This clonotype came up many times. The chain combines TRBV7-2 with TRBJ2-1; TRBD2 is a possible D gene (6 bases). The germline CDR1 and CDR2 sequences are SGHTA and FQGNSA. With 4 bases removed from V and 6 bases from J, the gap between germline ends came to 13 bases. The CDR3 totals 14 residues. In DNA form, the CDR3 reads TGTGCCAGCAGCTCGGGACTCACCACCAATGAGCAGTTCTTC. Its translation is CASSSGLTTNEQFF.

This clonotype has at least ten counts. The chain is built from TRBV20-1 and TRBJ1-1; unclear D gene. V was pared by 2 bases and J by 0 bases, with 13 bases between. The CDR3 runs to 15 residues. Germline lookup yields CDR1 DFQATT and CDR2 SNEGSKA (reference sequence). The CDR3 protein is CSARTFGGVNTEAFF. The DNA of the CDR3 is TGCAGTGCTAGAACCTTCGGCGGGGTGAACACTGAAGCTTTCTTT.

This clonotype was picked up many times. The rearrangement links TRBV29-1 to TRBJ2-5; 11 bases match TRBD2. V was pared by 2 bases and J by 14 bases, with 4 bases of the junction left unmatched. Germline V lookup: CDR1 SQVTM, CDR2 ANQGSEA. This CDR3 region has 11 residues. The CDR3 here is CSVELAGGSYF. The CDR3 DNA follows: TGCAGCGTTGAACTAGCGGGAGGAAGCTACTTC.

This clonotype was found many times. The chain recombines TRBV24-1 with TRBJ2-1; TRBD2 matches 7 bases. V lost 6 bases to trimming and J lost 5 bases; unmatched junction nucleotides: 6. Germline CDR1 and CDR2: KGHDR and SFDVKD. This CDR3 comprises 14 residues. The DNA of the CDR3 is TGTGCCACCAGTTCGAGCGGGAATCACAATGAGCAGTTCTTC. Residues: CATSSSGNHNEQFF.

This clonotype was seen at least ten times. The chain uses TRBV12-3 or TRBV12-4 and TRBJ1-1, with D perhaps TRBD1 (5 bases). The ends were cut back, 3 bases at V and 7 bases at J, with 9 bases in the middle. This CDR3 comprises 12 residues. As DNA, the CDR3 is TGTGCCAGCAGTTTCGGGGGGATTGAAGCTTTCTTT. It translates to CASSFGGIEAFF.

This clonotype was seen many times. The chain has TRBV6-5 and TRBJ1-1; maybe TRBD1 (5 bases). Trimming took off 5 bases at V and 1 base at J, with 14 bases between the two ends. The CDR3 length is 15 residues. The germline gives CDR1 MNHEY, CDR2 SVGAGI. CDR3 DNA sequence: TGTGCCAGCAGTCAGACAGAGGTGGGGAACACTGAAGCTTTCTTT. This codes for CASSQTEVGNTEAFF.

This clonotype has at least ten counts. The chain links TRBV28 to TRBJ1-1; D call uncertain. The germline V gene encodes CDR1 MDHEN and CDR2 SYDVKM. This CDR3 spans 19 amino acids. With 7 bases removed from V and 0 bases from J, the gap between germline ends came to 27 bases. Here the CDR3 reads CASNTFGKAALTLNTEAFF. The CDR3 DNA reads TGTGCCAGCAACACATTCGGCAAAGCCGCCCTCACCTTGAACACTGAAGCTTTCTTT. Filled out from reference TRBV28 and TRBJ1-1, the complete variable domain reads DVKVTQSSRYLVKRTGEKVFLECVQDMDHENMFWYRQDPGLGLRLIYFSYDVKMKEKGDIPEGYSVSREKKERFSLILESASTNQTSMYLCASNTFGKAALTLNTEAFFGQGTRLTVV.

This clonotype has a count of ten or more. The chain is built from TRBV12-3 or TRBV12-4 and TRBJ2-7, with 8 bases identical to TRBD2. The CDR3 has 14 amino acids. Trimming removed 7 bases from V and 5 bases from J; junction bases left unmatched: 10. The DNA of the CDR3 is TGTGCCAGCACCCTTAGCGGGATGATCAACGAGCAGTACTTC. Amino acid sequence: CASTLSGMINEQYF.

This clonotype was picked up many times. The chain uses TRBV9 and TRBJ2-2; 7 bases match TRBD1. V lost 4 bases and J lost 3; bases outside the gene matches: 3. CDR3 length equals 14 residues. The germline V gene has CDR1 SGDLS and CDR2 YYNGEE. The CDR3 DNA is TGTGCCAGCAGCATGACAGGGTACACCGGGGAGCTGTTTTTT. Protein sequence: CASSMTGYTGELFF.

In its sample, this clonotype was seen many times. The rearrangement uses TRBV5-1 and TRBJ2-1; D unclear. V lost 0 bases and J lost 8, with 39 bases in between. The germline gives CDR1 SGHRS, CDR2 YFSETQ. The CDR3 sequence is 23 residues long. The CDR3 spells CASSLERRVRRNRDTTYTDEQFF. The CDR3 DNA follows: TGCGCCAGCAGCTTGGAACGGCGAGTCAGGAGAAATAGGGATACGACTTACACGGATGAGCAGTTCTTC.